A selection of T cell receptor beta chains follows, all from one sample in a study of post-analysis software for immune sequencing data. Each CDR3 protein is one row after TCRdb ran MiXCR on the PCR reads. This table holds some 190,000 distinct CDR3 sequences, approximately 30% found once. What was sequenced was blood. The receptor set was obtained from a girl under 18 with multiple sclerosis. The CDR3 runs from the conserved cysteine through the conserved F or W. A D gene is named only where the DNA matches it firmly. Clone size, where shown, is once, few, many, or a class for clones that have expanded.

J gene: TRBJ2-6
clone size: .
D gene: TRBD1
V gene: TRBV28
CDR3 DNA: TGTGCCAGCAGCCAGATAAGATCCGGGACAGGGATCTCTGGGGCCAACGTCCTGACTTTC
CDR3 protein: CASSQIRSGTGISGANVLTF

J gene: TRBJ2-4
clone size: many
D gene: .
V gene: TRBV2
CDR3 DNA: TGTGCCAGCAGCTGGGCAGAAGTCAAAAACATTCAGTACTTC
CDR3 protein: CASSWAEVKNIQYF

J gene: TRBJ1-5
clone size: .
D gene: .
V gene: TRBV7-2
CDR3 DNA: TGTGCCAGCAGCTTACGGGGGGGCGGTCAGCCCCAGCATTTT
CDR3 protein: CASSLRGGGQPQHF

J gene: TRBJ2-1
clone size: .
D gene: TRBD2
V gene: TRBV3-1
CDR3 DNA: TGTGCCAGCAGCCAAGAAGCCCCGGGACTAGGGAGCAATGAGCAGTTCTTC
CDR3 protein: CASSQEAPGLGSNEQFF

J gene: TRBJ2-3
clone size: few
D gene: .
V gene: TRBV20-1
CDR3 DNA: TGCAGTGCTAGAGATCAGGAGCGGTACACAGATACGCAGTATTTT
CDR3 protein: CSARDQERYTDTQYF

J gene: TRBJ2-2
clone size: .
D gene: TRBD2
V gene: TRBV20-1
CDR3 DNA: TGCAGTGCTAGAGATGGGACTAGCGGGGGTAACACCGGGGAGCTGTTTTTT
CDR3 protein: CSARDGTSGGNTGELFF

J gene: TRBJ1-1
clone size: .
D gene: TRBD1
V gene: TRBV6-5
CDR3 DNA: TGTGCCAGTAGAAAACAGGGGGCTGGTTCGGACACTGAAGCTTTCTTT
CDR3 protein: CASRKQGAGSDTEAFF

J gene: TRBJ2-1
clone size: .
D gene: .
V gene: TRBV15
CDR3 DNA: TGTGCCACCAGCAGCCCGGGGCTAGCGAGGAATGAGCAGTTCTTC
CDR3 protein: CATSSPGLARNEQFF

J gene: TRBJ2-1
clone size: few
D gene: .
V gene: TRBV12-3/TRBV12-4
CDR3 DNA: TGTGCCAGCAGTTTCGGGGCAGGGCACAATGAGCAGTTCTTC
CDR3 protein: CASSFGAGHNEQFF

J gene: TRBJ2-1
clone size: many
D gene: TRBD2
V gene: TRBV30
CDR3 DNA: TGTGCCTGGTCGGCGGGAGCATCGTCCTACAATGAGCAGTTCTTC
CDR3 protein: CAWSAGASSYNEQFF

J gene: TRBJ1-4
clone size: .
D gene: TRBD1
V gene: TRBV7-9
CDR3 DNA: TGTGCCAGCAGCTTAGTGGGACAGGCTAATGAAAAACTGTTTTTT
CDR3 protein: CASSLVGQANEKLFF

J gene: TRBJ2-1
clone size: .
D gene: TRBD1
V gene: TRBV30
CDR3 DNA: TGTGCCTGGAGATCCGGGACAGCCTATTTCAATGAGCAGTTCTTC
CDR3 protein: CAWRSGTAYFNEQFF

J gene: TRBJ2-7
clone size: few
D gene: .
V gene: TRBV20-1
CDR3 DNA: TGCAGTGCTAGAGATGCTGGCGGGACTTACGAGCAGTACTTC
CDR3 protein: CSARDAGGTYEQYF

J gene: TRBJ1-6
clone size: few
D gene: TRBD1
V gene: TRBV18
CDR3 DNA: TGTGCCAGCTCACCCTCGGGACAGGTTAATTCACCCCTCCACTTT
CDR3 protein: CASSPSGQVNSPLHF

J gene: TRBJ2-3
clone size: few
D gene: .
V gene: TRBV10-1
CDR3 DNA: TGCGCCAGCAGTGAGCCAACGGGCCTTAGGAGACAGTATTTT
CDR3 protein: CASSEPTGLRRQYF

J gene: TRBJ2-5
clone size: few
D gene: .
V gene: TRBV5-1
CDR3 DNA: TGCGCCAGCAGCCTCGGAGGTACGGCAGAGACCCAGTACTTC
CDR3 protein: CASSLGGTAETQYF

J gene: TRBJ2-7
clone size: many
D gene: TRBD1
V gene: TRBV29-1
CDR3 DNA: TGCAGCGTCGCCTTAGACAGGGGTTACGAGCAGTACTTC
CDR3 protein: CSVALDRGYEQYF

J gene: TRBJ2-7
clone size: .
D gene: TRBD2
V gene: TRBV5-1
CDR3 DNA: TGCGCCAGCAGCCACGGACTAGCGGGAGGGGACGAGCAGTACTTC
CDR3 protein: CASSHGLAGGDEQYF

J gene: TRBJ1-2
clone size: many
D gene: .
V gene: TRBV20-1
CDR3 DNA: TGCAGTGCTATGGACAGAAACTATGGCTACACCTTC
CDR3 protein: CSAMDRNYGYTF

J gene: TRBJ2-1
clone size: .
D gene: TRBD2
V gene: TRBV18
CDR3 DNA: TGTGCCAGCTCTATCCCGGGGGGGGCCAATGAGCAGTTCTTC
CDR3 protein: CASSIPGGANEQFF

J gene: TRBJ1-1
clone size: .
D gene: .
V gene: TRBV5-1
CDR3 DNA: TGCGCCAGCAGCTTGGCCTCCCGGGGGGTCAACACTGAAGCTTTCTTT
CDR3 protein: CASSLASRGVNTEAFF

J gene: TRBJ2-7
clone size: many
D gene: TRBD2
V gene: TRBV5-6
CDR3 DNA: TGTGCCAGCAGCTCAGCTAGCGGGATTTACGAGCAGTACTTC
CDR3 protein: CASSSASGIYEQYF

J gene: TRBJ2-7
clone size: .
D gene: .
V gene: TRBV27
CDR3 DNA: TGTGCCAGCTCCGTTAGGGGATCGAGCGAGCAGTACTTC
CDR3 protein: CASSVRGSSEQYF

J gene: TRBJ1-6
clone size: few
D gene: TRBD1
V gene: TRBV25-1
CDR3 DNA: TGTGCCAGCAAACGATTACAGGGGGATTCACCCCTCCACTTT
CDR3 protein: CASKRLQGDSPLHF

J gene: TRBJ2-2
clone size: .
D gene: .
V gene: TRBV27
CDR3 DNA: TGTGCCAGCAGTTCAAGGAGGAACACCGGGGAGCTGTTTTTT
CDR3 protein: CASSSRRNTGELFF

J gene: TRBJ2-4
clone size: .
D gene: .
V gene: TRBV6-2/TRBV6-3
CDR3 DNA: TGTGCCAGCAGCCCCTCAGAAACCGGGGAGCAGTACTTC
CDR3 protein: CASSPSETGEQYF

J gene: TRBJ2-1
clone size: .
D gene: TRBD2
V gene: TRBV5-1
CDR3 DNA: TGCGCCAGCACCGCACTAGCGGGAGGGTCCTACAATGAGCAGTTCTTC
CDR3 protein: CASTALAGGSYNEQFF